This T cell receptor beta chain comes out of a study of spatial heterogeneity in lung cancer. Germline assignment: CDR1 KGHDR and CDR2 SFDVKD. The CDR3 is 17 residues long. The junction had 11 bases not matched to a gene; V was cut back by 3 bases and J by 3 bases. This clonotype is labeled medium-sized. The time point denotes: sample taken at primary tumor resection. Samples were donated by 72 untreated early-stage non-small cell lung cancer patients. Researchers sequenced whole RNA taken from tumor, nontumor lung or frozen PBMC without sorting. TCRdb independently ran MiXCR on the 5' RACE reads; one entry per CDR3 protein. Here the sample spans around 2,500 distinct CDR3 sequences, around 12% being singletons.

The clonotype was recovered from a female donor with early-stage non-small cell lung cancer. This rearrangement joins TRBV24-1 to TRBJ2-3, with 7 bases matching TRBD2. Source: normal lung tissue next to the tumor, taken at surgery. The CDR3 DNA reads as TGTGCCACCAGTGATCCTTCCACTAGCGACCCGACAGATACGCAGTATTTT. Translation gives CATSDPSTSDPTDTQYF.